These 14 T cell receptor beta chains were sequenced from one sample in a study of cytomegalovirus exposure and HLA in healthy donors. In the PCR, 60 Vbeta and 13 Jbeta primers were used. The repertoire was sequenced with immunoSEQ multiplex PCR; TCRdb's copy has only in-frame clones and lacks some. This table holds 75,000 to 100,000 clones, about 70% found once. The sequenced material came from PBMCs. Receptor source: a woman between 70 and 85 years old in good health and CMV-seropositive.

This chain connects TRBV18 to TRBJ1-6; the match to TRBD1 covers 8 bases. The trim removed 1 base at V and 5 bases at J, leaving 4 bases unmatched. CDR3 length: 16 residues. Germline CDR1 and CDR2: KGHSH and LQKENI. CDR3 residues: CASSPQGQENNSPLHF. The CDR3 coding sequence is TGTGCCAGCTCACCACAGGGACAGGAAAATAATTCACCCCTCCACTTT.

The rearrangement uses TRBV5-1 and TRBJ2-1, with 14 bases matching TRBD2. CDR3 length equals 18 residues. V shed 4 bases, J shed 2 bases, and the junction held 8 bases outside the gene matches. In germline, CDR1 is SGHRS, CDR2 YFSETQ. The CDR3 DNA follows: TGCGCCAGCAGCATTCCGACTAGCGGGAGGGCCCCCTACAATGAGCAGTTCTTC. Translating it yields CASSIPTSGRAPYNEQFF.

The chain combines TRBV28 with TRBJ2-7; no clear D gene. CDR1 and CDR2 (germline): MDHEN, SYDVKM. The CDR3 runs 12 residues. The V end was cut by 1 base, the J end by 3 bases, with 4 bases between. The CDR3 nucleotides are TGTGCCAGCAGTTTATCAGACTACGAGCAGTACTTC. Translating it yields CASSLSDYEQYF.

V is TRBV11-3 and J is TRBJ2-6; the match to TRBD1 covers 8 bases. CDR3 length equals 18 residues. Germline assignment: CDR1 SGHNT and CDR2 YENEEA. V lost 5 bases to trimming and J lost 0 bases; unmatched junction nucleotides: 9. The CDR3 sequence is CASSEAGTGYSGANVLTF. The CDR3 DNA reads TGTGCCAGCAGCGAAGCCGGGACAGGTTACTCTGGGGCCAACGTCCTGACTTTC.

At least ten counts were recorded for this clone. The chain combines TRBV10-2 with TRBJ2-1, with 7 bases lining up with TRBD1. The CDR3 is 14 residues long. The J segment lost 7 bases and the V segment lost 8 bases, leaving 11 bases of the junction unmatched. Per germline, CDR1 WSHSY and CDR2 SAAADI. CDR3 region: CASLAIGGENEQFF. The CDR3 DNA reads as TGCGCCAGCCTCGCTATAGGGGGCGAGAATGAGCAGTTCTTC.

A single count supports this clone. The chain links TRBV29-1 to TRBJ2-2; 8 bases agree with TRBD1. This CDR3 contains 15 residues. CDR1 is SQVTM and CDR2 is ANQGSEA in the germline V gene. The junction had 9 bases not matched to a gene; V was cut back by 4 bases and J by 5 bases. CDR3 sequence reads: CSVGNRGQETGELFF. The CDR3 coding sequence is TGCAGCGTTGGCAACAGGGGACAGGAGACCGGGGAGCTGTTTTTT.

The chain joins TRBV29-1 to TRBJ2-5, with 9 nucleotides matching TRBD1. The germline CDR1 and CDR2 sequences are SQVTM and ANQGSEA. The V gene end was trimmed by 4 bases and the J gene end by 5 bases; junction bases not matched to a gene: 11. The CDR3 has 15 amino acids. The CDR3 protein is CSVGQGTGSWETQYF. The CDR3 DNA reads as TGCAGCGTTGGGCAGGGGACAGGGTCATGGGAGACCCAGTACTTC.

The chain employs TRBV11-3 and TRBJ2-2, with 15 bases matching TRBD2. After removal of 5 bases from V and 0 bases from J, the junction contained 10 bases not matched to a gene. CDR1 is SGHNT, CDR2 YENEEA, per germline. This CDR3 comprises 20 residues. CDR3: CASSPRGLAGGTANTGELFF. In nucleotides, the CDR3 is TGTGCCAGCAGCCCGAGGGGACTAGCGGGAGGAACTGCGAACACCGGGGAGCTGTTTTTT.

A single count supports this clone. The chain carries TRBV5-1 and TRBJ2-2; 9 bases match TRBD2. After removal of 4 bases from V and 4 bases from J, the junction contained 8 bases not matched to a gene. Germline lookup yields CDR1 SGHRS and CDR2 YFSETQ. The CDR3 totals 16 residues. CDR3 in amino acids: CASSLPSGTGTGELFF. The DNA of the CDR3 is TGCGCCAGCAGCCTCCCTAGCGGGACGGGCACCGGGGAGCTGTTTTTT.

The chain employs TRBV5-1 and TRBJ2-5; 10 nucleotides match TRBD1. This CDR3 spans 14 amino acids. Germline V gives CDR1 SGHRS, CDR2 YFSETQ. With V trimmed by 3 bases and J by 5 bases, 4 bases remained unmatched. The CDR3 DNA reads TGCGCCAGCAGCTCGGGACAGGGGCGTGAGACCCAGTACTTC. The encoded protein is CASSSGQGRETQYF.

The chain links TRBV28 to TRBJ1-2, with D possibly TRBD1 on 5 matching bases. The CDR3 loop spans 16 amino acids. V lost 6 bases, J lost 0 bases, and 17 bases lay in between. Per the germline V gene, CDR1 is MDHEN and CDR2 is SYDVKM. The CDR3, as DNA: TGTGCCAGCAGCGAAGACGCAGGGAGGCCTAACTATGGCTACACCTTC. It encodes CASSEDAGRPNYGYTF.

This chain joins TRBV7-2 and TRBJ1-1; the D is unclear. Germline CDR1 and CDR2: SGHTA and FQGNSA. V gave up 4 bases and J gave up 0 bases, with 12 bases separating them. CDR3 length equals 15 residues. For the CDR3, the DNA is TGTGCCAGCAGCTACATCAGGTCTCTGAACACTGAAGCTTTCTTT. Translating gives CASSYIRSLNTEAFF. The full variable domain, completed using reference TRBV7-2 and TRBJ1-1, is GAGVSQSPSNKVTEKGKDVELRCDPISGHTALYWYRQSLGQGLEFLIYFQGNSAPDKSGLPSDRFSAERTGGSVSTLTIQRTQQEDSAVYLCASSYIRSLNTEAFFGQGTRLTVV.

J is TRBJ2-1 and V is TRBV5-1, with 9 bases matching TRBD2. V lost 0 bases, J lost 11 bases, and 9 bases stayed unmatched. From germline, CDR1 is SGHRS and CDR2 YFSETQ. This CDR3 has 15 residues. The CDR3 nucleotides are TGCGCCAGCAGCTTGGGGGGGATTAGCGGGAGCCAGCAGTTCTTC. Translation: CASSLGGISGSQQFF.

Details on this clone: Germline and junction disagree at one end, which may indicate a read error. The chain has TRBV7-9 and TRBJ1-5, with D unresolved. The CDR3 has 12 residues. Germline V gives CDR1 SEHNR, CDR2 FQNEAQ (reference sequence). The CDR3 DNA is TGTTCCAGCAGCCTGGAGGGACAGCCCCAGCATTTT. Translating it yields CSSSLEGQPQHF. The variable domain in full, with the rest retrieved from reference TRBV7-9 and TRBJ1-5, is DTGVSQNPRHKITKRGQNVTFRCDPISEHNRLYWYRQTLGQGPEFLTYFQNEAQLEKSRLLSDRFSAERPKGSFSTLEIQRTEQGDSAMYLCSSSLEGQPQHFGDGTRLSIL.